These T cell receptor beta chains were read from a single sample in a study of Ad26.COV2.S vaccination and SARS-CoV-2 variants. Profiled with immunoSEQ multiplex PCR; TCRdb holds only in-frame clones, not every one. The sample yields about 350,000 clones, about 92% seen once. The sequences come from peripheral blood, collected after recovery from COVID-19. The origin of the receptors is a human donor who had recovered from COVID-19. The CDR3 runs from the conserved cysteine through the conserved F or W.

v_call	j_call	cdr3_aa
TRBV6-1	TRBJ1-1	CASSEGAGQGYTEAFF
TRBV29-1	TRBJ2-3	CSVRRSEDTQYF
TRBV23-1	TRBJ2-7	CASSHPGQGDSTYEQYF
TRBV9	TRBJ2-1	CASSVAGTSAYNEQFF
TRBV6-1	TRBJ1-4	CASSEQRSKLFF
TRBV4-1	TRBJ1-5	CASSQHRVGSNQPQHF
TRBV19	TRBJ1-3	CASSPYTPDSGNTIYF
TRBV2	TRBJ1-3	CASSELGVGNTIYF
TRBV5-6	TRBJ2-5	CASSLYGTGGLQETQYF
TRBV9	TRBJ2-3	CASSGLAGGTDTQYF
TRBV10-1	TRBJ2-3	CASSEEGLGTDTQYF
TRBV5-5	TRBJ1-2	CASSLQGWANGYTF
TRBV14	TRBJ1-1	CASSRKLNTEAFF
TRBV18	TRBJ2-5	CASSPGRTQYF
TRBV12-5	TRBJ2-3	CASGFRQGASTDTQYF
TRBV25-1	TRBJ1-1	CASSESKRGTGTEAFF
TRBV6-2/TRBV6-3	TRBJ2-7	CASSSSSYEQYF
TRBV7-2	TRBJ2-1	CASSLRGEALGEQFF
TRBV7-3	TRBJ1-1	CASSLKRNTEAFF
TRBV7-6	TRBJ2-1	CASSLGAPSGGARDYNEQFF
TRBV9	TRBJ2-7	CASSKGRTYEQYF
TRBV27	TRBJ1-1	CASRPAGGRTMNTEAFF
TRBV29-1	TRBJ2-7	CSVLREGIPYEQYF
TRBV7-7	TRBJ2-3	CASSLDRRDTQYF
TRBV9	TRBJ2-1	CASSPGTGIHEQFF
TRBV10-1	TRBJ1-6	CASSALQQGGSPLHF
TRBV29-1	TRBJ2-7	CSVGAPWTSDSYEQYF
TRBV6-1	TRBJ1-1	CASMTLNTEAFF
TRBV6-1	TRBJ1-1	CASSEPPRGGLPEAFF
TRBV5-1	TRBJ2-3	CASSLEDFYTQYF
TRBV9	TRBJ2-7	CASSPMSGAGEQYF
TRBV2	TRBJ2-5	CASRLAGGVMSSPQYF
TRBV19	TRBJ1-5	CASRNQGASNQPQHF
TRBV13	TRBJ2-5	CASSSGTGGRETQYF